This T cell receptor beta chain was captured by sequencing in a study of cytomegalovirus exposure and HLA in healthy donors. Study conclusions and caveats: V- and J-gene trimming of TCR beta was linked (in a later analysis) to a missense DCLRE1C variant. It has been reported that TCR beta sequences accurately predicted the HLA-A and HLA-B alleles of most subjects.

PCR was performed using 60 Vbeta and 13 Jbeta primers. Libraries were prepared by immunoSEQ multiplex PCR; TCRdb keeps only in-frame clonotypes and omits some of them. Of 120,000 or so clones listed, about four fifths are singletons. Notes on this clone: Its cognate antigen is unknown.

CDR1 is MDHEN and CDR2 is SYDVKM in the germline V gene. V was pared by 5 bases and J by 0 bases, with 23 bases between. CDR3 size: 18 residues. The rearrangement joins TRBV28 to TRBJ2-7; TRBD1 might be the D (5 bases). Sequenced input: PBMCs. This TCR was recovered from a male donor in good health and CMV-seropositive. In DNA, the CDR3 is TGTGCCAGCAGTCTAATTTCCCTTCGACAGCCCAGCTCCTACGAGCAGTACTTC. Translating it yields CASSLISLRQPSSYEQYF.